The T cell receptor (beta chain) under discussion was sequenced for a study of T cell repertoires in cytomegalovirus infection. In germline, CDR1 is SNHLY, CDR2 FYNNEI. With 7 bases removed from V and 3 bases from J, the gap between germline ends came to 34 bases. CDR3 length equals 20 residues. As to this clonotype: Its antigen is currently unknown.

Using its own MiXCR run on the reads, TCRdb lists one record per CDR3 protein. The table has 20,000 to 30,000 distinct CDR3 sequences, approximately 22% seen once. The sequences come from CD8+ T cells from cultured PBMCs, collected from culture after CMV antigen stimulation. This sequence joins TRBV2 and TRBJ2-7; D is undetermined. This TCR was sampled from a human donor in good health (CMV status not recorded). Some clones in this sample may be carry-over from other donors' samples. CDR3 sequence reads: CASIPMPGSCEIDCFYEQYF. The DNA for the CDR3 is TGTGCCAGCATCCCGATGCCAGGTTCTTGTGAGATCGACTGTTTCTACGAGCAGTACTTC.